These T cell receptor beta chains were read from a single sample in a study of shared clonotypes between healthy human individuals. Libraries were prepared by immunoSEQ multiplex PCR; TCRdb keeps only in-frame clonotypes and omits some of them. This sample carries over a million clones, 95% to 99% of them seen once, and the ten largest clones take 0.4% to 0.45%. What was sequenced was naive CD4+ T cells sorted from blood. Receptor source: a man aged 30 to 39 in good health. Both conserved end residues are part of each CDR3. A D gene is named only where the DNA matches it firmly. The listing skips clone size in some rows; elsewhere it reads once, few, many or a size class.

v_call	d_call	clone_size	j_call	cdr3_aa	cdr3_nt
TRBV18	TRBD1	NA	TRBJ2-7	CASSPPRTGTTYEQYF	TGTGCCAGCTCACCACCGAGGACAGGTACTACCTACGAGCAGTACTTC
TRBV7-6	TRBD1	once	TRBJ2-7	CASSSGTEVYEQYF	TGTGCCAGCAGCTCCGGGACAGAAGTCTACGAGCAGTACTTC
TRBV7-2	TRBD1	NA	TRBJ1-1	CASSPDRAMNTEAFF	TGTGCCAGCAGCCCCGACAGGGCTATGAACACTGAAGCTTTCTTT
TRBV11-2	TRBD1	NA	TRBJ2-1	CASSFRDSLNEQFF	TGTGCCAGCAGCTTCCGGGACAGTCTCAATGAGCAGTTCTTC
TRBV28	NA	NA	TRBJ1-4	CASSSVGGDEKLFF	TGTGCCAGCAGCTCCGTTGGGGGAGATGAAAAACTGTTTTTT
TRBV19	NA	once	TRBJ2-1	CASSADWSSYNEQFF	TGTGCCAGTAGCGCAGACTGGAGCTCCTACAATGAGCAGTTCTTC
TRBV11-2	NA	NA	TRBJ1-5	CASSLKGNSNQPQHF	TGTGCCAGCAGCTTAAAAGGGAATAGCAATCAGCCCCAGCATTTT
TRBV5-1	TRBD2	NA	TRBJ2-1	CASSRFSGRAYNEQFF	TGCGCCAGCAGCCGATTCAGCGGGAGGGCCTACAATGAGCAGTTCTTC
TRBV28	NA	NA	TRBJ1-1	CASSLSLAGIPEAFF	TGTGCCAGCAGTTTATCTCTTGCCGGGATCCCCGAAGCTTTCTTT
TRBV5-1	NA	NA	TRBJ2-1	CASSLLAGLSYNEQFF	TGCGCCAGCAGCTTGTTGGCCGGCCTCTCCTACAATGAGCAGTTCTTC
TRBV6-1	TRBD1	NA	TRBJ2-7	CASAVRDRGLEQYF	TGTGCCAGCGCCGTGCGGGACAGGGGGCTCGAGCAGTACTTC
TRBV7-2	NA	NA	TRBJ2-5	CASSLATGPETQYF	TGTGCCAGCAGCTTAGCTACAGGACCAGAGACCCAGTACTTC
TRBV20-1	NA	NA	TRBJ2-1	CSARGAEQFF	TGCAGTGCTAGAGGGGCTGAGCAGTTCTTC
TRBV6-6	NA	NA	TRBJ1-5	CASSRTDSNQPQHF	TGTGCCAGCAGTAGGACAGATAGCAATCAGCCCCAGCATTTT
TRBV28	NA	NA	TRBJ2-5	CASSLWAVGQETQYF	TGTGCCAGCAGTTTATGGGCAGTGGGCCAAGAGACCCAGTACTTC
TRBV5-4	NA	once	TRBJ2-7	CASSSFQGAGSLLVQYF	TGTGCCAGCAGCTCGTTCCAAGGGGCGGGATCCCTACTTGTGCAGTACTTC
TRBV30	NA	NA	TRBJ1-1	CAWSVRGMNTEAFF	TGTGCCTGGAGTGTAAGGGGGATGAACACTGAAGCTTTCTTT
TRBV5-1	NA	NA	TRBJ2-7	CASSIGTILDEQYF	TGCGCCAGCAGCATTGGGACAATCCTCGACGAGCAGTACTTC